What follows are 17 T cell receptor beta chains derived from one specimen sequenced in a study of shared clonotypes between healthy human individuals. Clones were read by immunoSEQ multiplex PCR, and TCRdb kept only the in-frame ones, dropping some. The sample carries more than 850,000 clones, about 84% recorded once. Material for sequencing was memory CD4+ T cells from PBMCs. The subset: CD45RA-negative fraction. Receptors originate from a young man in good health. Some clones in this sample may be carry-over from other donors' samples.

About this clone itself: This likely reflects a read error, since a far larger clone is one base away. Other nucleotide sequences from this sample produce the same CDR3. The chain is built from TRBV11-2 and TRBJ2-1; 9 nucleotides match TRBD1. The CDR3 is 16 amino acids. The V gene's germline CDR1 is SGHAT and CDR2 FQNNGV. The CDR3 loop is CASRSGTGSSYNEQFF. The CDR3 DNA reads TGCGCCAGCAGGTCCGGGACAGGGAGCTCCTACAATGAGCAGTTCTTC.

The J gene is TRBJ2-1, the V gene TRBV11-2, with TRBD2 matching 9 bases. The germline V gene encodes CDR1 SGHAT and CDR2 FQNNGV. This CDR3 region has 17 residues. Trimming removed 5 bases from V and 14 bases from J; junction bases left unmatched: 22. DNA of the CDR3: TGTGCCAGCAGCCCCGGAGACCTGCGGGAGGGATTTCGGAAGAAGTTCTTC. As protein: CASSPGDLREGFRKKFF.

The gene calls are TRBV5-4 and TRBJ2-6; no reliable D call. Germline V gene lookup returns CDR1 SGHNT and CDR2 YYREEE (reference sequence). The CDR3 is made up of 17 amino acids. V gave up 0 bases and J gave up 2 bases, with 12 bases separating them. CDR3 amino acids: CASSLAMSLPGANVLTF. The CDR3 DNA sequence: TGTGCCAGCAGCTTGGCCATGTCCCTCCCTGGGGCCAACGTCCTGACTTTC. Full variable domain (rest looked up from reference TRBV5-4 and TRBJ2-6): ETGVTQSPTHLIKTRGQQVTLRCSSQSGHNTVSWYQQALGQGPQFIFQYYREEENGRGNFPPRFSGLQFPNYSSELNVNALELDDSALYLCASSLAMSLPGANVLTFGAGSRLTVL.

The genes are TRBV28 and TRBJ2-2; D call uncertain. This CDR3 is built from 12 residues. Germline CDR1 is MDHEN and CDR2 is SYDVKM. V was shortened by 7 bases and J by 3 bases, with 6 bases between the two germline ends. The CDR3 sequence is CASTRYTGELFF. The CDR3 DNA reads as TGTGCCAGCACAAGGTACACCGGGGAGCTGTTTTTT.

This clone was seen more than once but under ten times. The chain recombines TRBV11-2 with TRBJ2-3; tentatively, D is TRBD2 (6 bases). The CDR3 has 15 residues. Trimming removed 3 bases at V and 1 base at J, with 11 bases between. Looked up from germline, CDR1 is SGHAT and CDR2 is FQNNGV. CDR3 sequence reads: CASSFPGVGTDTQYF. The CDR3 nucleotides read TGTGCCAGCAGCTTCCCGGGGGTAGGCACAGATACGCAGTATTTT.

DNA of the CDR3: TGTGCCAGCAGCGCCGGACAGGGGGCTTTCGACGGCTACACCTTC. This translates into CASSAGQGAFDGYTF. The rearrangement links TRBV7-9 to TRBJ1-2; TRBD1 agrees at 11 bases. After removal of 5 bases from V and 8 bases from J, the junction contained 10 bases not matched to a gene. The CDR3 has 15 residues. CDR1 is SEHNR, CDR2 FQNEAQ, per germline (reference sequence).

This chain connects TRBV5-6 to TRBJ1-4; D perhaps matches TRBD1 (5 bases). The germline CDR1 and CDR2 sequences are SGHDT and YYEEEE. The CDR3 is made up of 15 amino acids. V was clipped by 3 bases and J by 0 bases, with 9 bases between them. The CDR3 here is CASSSGLATNEKLFF. CDR3 DNA sequence: TGTGCCAGCAGCTCGGGACTCGCAACTAATGAAAAACTGTTTTTT.

The chain combines TRBV5-8 with TRBJ2-1; D is undetermined. Germline V gene data show CDR1 as SGHTS and CDR2 as YDEGEE. This CDR3 contains 15 residues. V shed 6 bases and J shed 1 base, with 14 bases lying between them. The CDR3 region is CASIERGGSYNEQFF. Here the CDR3 DNA reads TGTGCCAGCATCGAGAGAGGTGGGTCCTACAATGAGCAGTTCTTC. The full variable domain, with the rest looked up from reference TRBV5-8 and TRBJ2-1, is EAGVTQSPTHLIKTRGQQATLRCSPISGHTSVYWYQQALGLGLQFLLWYDEGEERNRGNFPPRFSGRQFPNYSSELNVNALELEDSALYLCASIERGGSYNEQFFGPGTRLTVL.

This clone was seen just once. This chain uses TRBV20-1 with TRBJ1-2; 7 bases align to TRBD1. Looked up from germline, CDR1 is DFQATT and CDR2 is SNEGSKA (reference sequence). The CDR3 contains 11 residues. The V segment lost 6 bases and the J segment 8 bases; nucleotides outside the gene matches: 6. CDR3 DNA sequence: TGCAGTGCGCGGACAGGCCAAGGCTACACCTTC. Protein: CSARTGQGYTF.

This chain connects TRBV7-2 to TRBJ2-5; D not resolved. V was trimmed by 1 base and J by 4 bases, leaving 10 bases between them. The CDR3 length is 14 residues. Germline CDR1 is SGHTA and CDR2 is FQGNSA. The CDR3 bases are TGTGCCAGCAGCTTAGGTGTCAGAACAGAGACCCAGTACTTC. It encodes CASSLGVRTETQYF.

The chain employs TRBV7-9 and TRBJ2-7, with 8 bases fitting TRBD1. Per the germline V gene, CDR1 is SEHNR and CDR2 is FQNEAQ (reference sequence). This CDR3 contains 15 residues. The J segment lost 3 bases and the V segment lost 5 bases, leaving 9 bases of the junction unmatched. In DNA, the CDR3 is TGTGCCAGCAGCCCGACAGGGGTCCCCTTCTACGAGCAGTACTTC. It translates to CASSPTGVPFYEQYF.

CDR3 loop: CASSLRRTTGELFF. Here the CDR3 DNA reads TGTGCCAGCAGCTTACGGAGGACCACCGGGGAGCTGTTTTTT. The rearrangement joins TRBV7-2 to TRBJ2-2; tentative D call: TRBD2 (5 bases). Trimming took 2 bases from V and 4 from J, leaving 8 bases between them. CDR3 length: 14 amino acids. Germline CDR1 and CDR2: SGHTA and FQGNSA.

Ten or more counts support this clone. The chain couples TRBV4-1 to TRBJ2-1; 7 positions agree with TRBD2. The CDR3 contains 18 residues. Germline trimming cut 4 bases from V and 0 bases from J; bases unmatched to any gene: 12. In germline, CDR1 is MGHRA, CDR2 YSYEKL. In nucleotides, the CDR3 is TGCGCCAGCAGCCCACGGTTCGAAGGCGGGAGCTCCTACAATGAGCAGTTCTTC. Translated: CASSPRFEGGSSYNEQFF.

The rearrangement links TRBV4-2 to TRBJ2-1; 7 nucleotides align to TRBD2. The CDR3 loop spans 17 amino acids. Trimming at V came to 2 bases and at J to 0 bases, leaving 7 bases not matched to a gene. Germline CDR1 LGHNA, CDR2 YNFKEQ. The CDR3 nucleotides are TGTGCCAGCAGCCAAATCTTTGGCGGGAGCTCCTACAATGAGCAGTTCTTC. It codes for CASSQIFGGSSYNEQFF.

The rearrangement joins TRBV7-2 to TRBJ2-3; no firm D call. This CDR3 region has 12 residues. The germline V gene encodes CDR1 SGHTA and CDR2 FQGNSA. The V gene lost 5 bases and the J gene lost 3 bases, with 6 bases spanning the gap. The CDR3 is CASSTLTDTQYF. The CDR3 DNA is TGTGCCAGCAGCACCTTAACAGATACGCAGTATTTT.

The rearrangement links TRBV10-3 to TRBJ1-3, with unresolved D. The CDR3 loop spans 12 amino acids. CDR1 and CDR2 (germline): ENHRY, SYGVKD. Trimming left V 11 bases short and J 4 bases short, with 12 bases between. In nucleotides, the CDR3 is TGTGCCGTGCATCGGCCCGGAAACACCATATATTTT. Residues: CAVHRPGNTIYF.

In its sample, this clone was seen many times. The rearrangement joins TRBV5-1 to TRBJ1-2; 9 bases match TRBD1. Per germline, CDR1 SGHRS and CDR2 YFSETQ. The CDR3 covers 15 residues. Trimming at V came to 4 bases and at J to 3 bases, leaving 7 bases not matched to a gene. CDR3 DNA sequence: TGCGCCAGCAGCAACCTACAGGGGGCAGACTATGGCTACACCTTC. Encoded protein: CASSNLQGADYGYTF.